Listed below are T cell receptor beta chains from one sample, sequenced in a study of CD8+ T cells in alopecia areata. Using immunoSEQ multiplex PCR, the repertoire was profiled, and TCRdb retains in-frame clones only, with some absent. This repertoire shows about 150,000 clones, around 62% found once; its top ten account for roughly a third. Sequenced sample: CD8+ T cells sorted from blood. The receptors come from a human donor in good health. The CDR3 runs from the conserved cysteine through the conserved F or W. The D gene is left open where the match is weak. Not every row has a clone size; where given, it reads once, few, many or a size class.

size: few; D: TRBD2; J: TRBJ2-1; V: TRBV11-2; DNA: TGTGCCAGCAGCTTAGATTCGTTGCTAGCGGGCCTAAATGAGCAGTTCTTC; CDR3: CASSLDSLLAGLNEQFF
size: .; D: .; J: TRBJ1-3; V: TRBV30; DNA: TGTGCCTGGAGTCCTCCAGAGTCTGGAAACACCATATATTTT; CDR3: CAWSPPESGNTIYF
size: .; D: .; J: TRBJ2-7; V: TRBV29-1; DNA: TGCAGCGTAGTGCAGGGGTACGAGCAGTACTTC; CDR3: CSVVQGYEQYF
size: .; D: .; J: TRBJ2-1; V: TRBV27; DNA: TGTGCCAGCAGTTTAGGTCCAGGTATTAAGTTCTTC; CDR3: CASSLGPGIKFF
size: .; D: .; J: TRBJ1-1; V: TRBV30; DNA: TGTGCCTGGAGTGAGGGTAGTATGAACACTGAAGCTTTCTTT; CDR3: CAWSEGSMNTEAFF
size: .; D: TRBD1; J: TRBJ2-4; V: TRBV29-1; DNA: TGCAGCGCCAATGACAGGGGGGACATTCAGTACTTC; CDR3: CSANDRGDIQYF
size: few; D: TRBD1; J: TRBJ2-4; V: TRBV7-9; DNA: TGTGCCAGCAGCTCCACCAGGGACAGAGCCAAAAACATTCAGTACTTC; CDR3: CASSSTRDRAKNIQYF
size: few; D: .; J: TRBJ2-2; V: TRBV5-1; DNA: TGCGCCAGCAGCTTCAATGGCGGGCCAGGCACCGGGGAGCTGTTTTTT; CDR3: CASSFNGGPGTGELFF
size: .; D: TRBD2; J: TRBJ2-1; V: TRBV2; DNA: TGTGCCAGGACTAGCGGGAGTTCCAATGAGCAGTTCTTC; CDR3: CARTSGSSNEQFF
size: .; D: .; J: TRBJ1-1; V: TRBV27; DNA: TGTGCCAGCAGTTTTGAGGGAGGTAGTTATGAAGCTTTCTTT; CDR3: CASSFEGGSYEAFF
size: .; D: TRBD1; J: TRBJ1-5; V: TRBV6-6; DNA: TGTGCCAGCAGCTTTTTCAGGGACAGACAGGATCAGCCCCAGCATTTT; CDR3: CASSFFRDRQDQPQHF
size: .; D: TRBD2; J: TRBJ2-2; V: TRBV7-9; DNA: TGTGCCAGCAGAGGGGGACTAGCGCCGAACACCGGGGAGCTGTTTTTT; CDR3: CASRGGLAPNTGELFF
size: .; D: TRBD2; J: TRBJ2-1; V: TRBV5-1; DNA: TGCGCCAGCAGCTTGGAACTAGCGGGGGGAAATGAGCAGTTCTTC; CDR3: CASSLELAGGNEQFF
size: .; D: .; J: TRBJ2-7; V: TRBV28; DNA: TGTGCCAGCAGAGACAACTACGAGCAGTACTTC; CDR3: CASRDNYEQYF